The 6 T cell receptor beta chains below all came from one sample that was sequenced in a study of CXCR3-negative and CXCR3-positive naive CD8 T cells. All TRB cDNA libraries came from 5' RACE performed with UMI labels. Following a re-call of the 5' RACE reads, TCRdb has one entry per CDR3 protein and lacks DNA. The sample has 100,000 to 150,000 distinct CDR3 sequences, and its top ten clones hold 0.29%. The sequenced material came from naive CXCR3- CD8+ T cells from blood. Subset defined: CD45RO-CCR7+CD27+CD95- naive CD8+ T cells lacking CXCR3 (TNR3-). The source of these receptors is a human donor in good health. Some clones in this sample may be carry-over from other donors' samples.

This chain joins TRBV4-1 and TRBJ2-1; TCRdb indicates TRBD2, and absent DNA this call remains unverified. Germline-derived CDR1 and CDR2 are MGHRA and YSYEKL. This CDR3 comprises 15 residues. The chain's CDR3 is CASSPRLGAYNEQFF.

This chain joins TRBV29-1 and TRBJ2-3; TCRdb returns TRBD1, unconfirmable since there is no DNA. The CDR3 covers 15 residues. CDR1 is SQVTM and CDR2 is ANQGSEA in the germline V gene. The CDR3 is CSVERGRGGTDTQYF.

The chain uses TRBV3-1 and TRBJ1-6; with no DNA, the TCRdb D assignment of TRBD1 cannot be verified. Germline V gives CDR1 LGHDT, CDR2 YNNKEL (reference sequence). The CDR3 sequence is 15 residues long. The CDR3: CASSRKGFLGSPLHF. The full variable domain, rest sourced from reference TRBV3-1 and TRBJ1-6, is DTAVSQTPKYLVTQMGNDKSIKCEQNLGHDTMYWYKQDSKKFLKIMFSYNNKELIINETVPNRFSPKSPDKAHLNLHINSLELGDSAVYFCASSRKGFLGSPLHFGNGTRLTVT.

This rearrangement joins TRBV7-9 to TRBJ2-7; TCRdb indicates TRBD1, and absent DNA this call remains unverified. The CDR3 has 16 amino acids. Germline assignment: CDR1 SEHNR and CDR2 FQNEAQ (reference sequence). The CDR3 is CASSHSPGQETYEQYF.

V gene TRBV7-9 combines with J gene TRBJ1-6; there is no DNA to check the TCRdb D call of TRBD1. CDR1 is SEHNR, CDR2 FQNEAQ, per germline (reference sequence). The CDR3 is 14 residues long. The chain's CDR3 is CASRTRGDNSPLHF. The full variable domain, rest sourced from reference TRBV7-9 and TRBJ1-6, is DTGVSQNPRHKITKRGQNVTFRCDPISEHNRLYWYRQTLGQGPEFLTYFQNEAQLEKSRLLSDRFSAERPKGSFSTLEIQRTEQGDSAMYLCASRTRGDNSPLHFGNGTRLTVT.

The chain uses TRBV7-9 and TRBJ1-1; TCRdb's D call, TRBD1, is unchecked because there is no DNA. This CDR3 is 15 amino acids long. The V gene's germline CDR1 is SEHNR and CDR2 FQNEAQ (reference sequence). The CDR3 here is CASSRSDRGLSEAFF.